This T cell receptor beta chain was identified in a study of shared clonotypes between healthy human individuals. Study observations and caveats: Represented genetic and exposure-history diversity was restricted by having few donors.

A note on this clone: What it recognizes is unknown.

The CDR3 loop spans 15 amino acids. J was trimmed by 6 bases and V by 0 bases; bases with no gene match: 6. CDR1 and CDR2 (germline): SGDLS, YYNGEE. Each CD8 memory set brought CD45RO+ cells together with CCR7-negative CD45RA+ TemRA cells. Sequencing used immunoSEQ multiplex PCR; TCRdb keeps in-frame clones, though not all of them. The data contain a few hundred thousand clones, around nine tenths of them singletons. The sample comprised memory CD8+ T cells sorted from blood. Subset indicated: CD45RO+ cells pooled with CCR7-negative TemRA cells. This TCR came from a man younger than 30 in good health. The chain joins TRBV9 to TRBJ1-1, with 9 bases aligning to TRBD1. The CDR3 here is CASSVDRDRVAEAFF. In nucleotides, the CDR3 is TGTGCCAGCAGCGTAGACCGGGACAGGGTAGCTGAAGCTTTCTTT.